The clone carrying this T cell receptor (beta chain) showed up just a few times. Its antigen remains unknown. This CDR3 has 17 residues. After removal of 0 bases from V and 4 bases from J, the junction contained 9 bases not matched to a gene. Germline lookup yields CDR1 SGHTA and CDR2 FQGNSA. TCRdb itself ran the reads through MiXCR, one entry per CDR3 protein. The sample yields 100,000 to 150,000 distinct CDR3 sequences, roughly 32% seen once. This record belongs to a study of T cell repertoires in cytomegalovirus infection. Study in general: An indication of both CMV infection and matching HLA type came from public TCR beta signatures.

Notes on the study in general: Across the ex vivo response, the dominant clonotypes were HLA-C-restricted CMV-specific TCR beta clonotypes. Based on cumulative public TCR beta family frequency, carriers of CMV plus the relevant HLA were identified.

The sample here was CD8+ T cells from cultured PBMCs, taken from culture after CMV antigen stimulation. The TCR comes from a human donor in good health (CMV status not recorded). Some clones in this sample may be carry-over from other donors' samples. The chain links TRBV7-2 to TRBJ2-7; 10 bases align to TRBD2. The CDR3 nucleotides read TGTGCCAGCAGCTTAGCGAATACCCTAGCGGGGGCGTACGAGCAGTACTTC. It translates to CASSLANTLAGAYEQYF.